This T cell receptor (beta chain) was documented in a study of T cells in localized non-small cell lung cancer. Generated by immunoSEQ multiplex PCR, the TCRdb table keeps only in-frame clones and is missing some. The data show roughly 7,300 clones, 92% seen once. The CDR3 loop spans 14 amino acids. Trimming removed 2 bases at V and 0 bases at J, with 10 bases between. Germline CDR1 GTSNPN, CDR2 SVGIG (reference sequence). The sequence came from a male donor at least 60 years old with stage II lung adenocarcinoma. The chain recombines TRBV30 with TRBJ1-2; tentatively, D is TRBD1 (6 bases). This material consisted of peripheral blood mononuclear cells, taken before any cancer treatment. DNA of the CDR3: TGTGCCTGGAGTAGAGGGGGAGCTAACTATGGCTACACCTTC. Its translation: CAWSRGGANYGYTF. Combining the CDR3 with reference TRBV30 and TRBJ1-2 gives the whole variable domain SQTIHQWPATLVQPVGSPLSLECTVEGTSNPNLYWYRQAAGRGLQLLFYSVGIGQISSEVPQNLSASRPQDRQFILSSKKLLLSDSGFYLCAWSRGGANYGYTFGSGTRLTVV.